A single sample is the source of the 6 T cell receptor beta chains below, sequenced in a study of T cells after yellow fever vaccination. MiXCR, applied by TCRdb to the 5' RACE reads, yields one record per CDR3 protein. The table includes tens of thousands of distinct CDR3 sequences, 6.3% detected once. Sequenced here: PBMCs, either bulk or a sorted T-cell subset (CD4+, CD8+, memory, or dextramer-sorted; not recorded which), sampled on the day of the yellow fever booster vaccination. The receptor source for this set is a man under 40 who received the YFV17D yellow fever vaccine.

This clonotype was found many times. CDR3 sequence reads: CASSGQRAYNEQFF. The CDR3 DNA follows: TGCGCCAGCAGTGGTCAGCGGGCCTACAATGAGCAGTTCTTC. This chain joins TRBV5-1 and TRBJ2-1, with D perhaps TRBD2 (6 bases). The CDR3 consists of 14 residues. Germline CDR1 and CDR2: SGHRS and YFSETQ. Trimming shortened V by 5 bases and J by 2 bases, and 11 bases separated the two germline ends.

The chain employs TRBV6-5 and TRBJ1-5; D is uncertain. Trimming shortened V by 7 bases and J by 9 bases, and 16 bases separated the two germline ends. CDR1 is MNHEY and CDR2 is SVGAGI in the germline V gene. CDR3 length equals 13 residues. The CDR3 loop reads CASIFDGPGPQHF. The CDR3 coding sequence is TGTGCCAGCATTTTTGACGGACCTGGGCCCCAGCATTTT.

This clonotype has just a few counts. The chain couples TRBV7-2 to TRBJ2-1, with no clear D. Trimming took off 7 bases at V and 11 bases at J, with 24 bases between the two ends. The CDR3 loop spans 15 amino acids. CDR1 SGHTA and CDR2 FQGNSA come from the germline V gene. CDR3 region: CASTLVGRSLNKQFF. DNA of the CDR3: TGTGCCAGCACCCTGGTCGGCCGTAGTTTGAATAAGCAGTTCTTC.

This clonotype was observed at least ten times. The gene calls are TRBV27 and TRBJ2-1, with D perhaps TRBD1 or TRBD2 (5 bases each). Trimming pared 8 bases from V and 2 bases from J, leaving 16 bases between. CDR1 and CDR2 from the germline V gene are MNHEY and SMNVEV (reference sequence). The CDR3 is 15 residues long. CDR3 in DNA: TGTGCCAGCTGTCTTGCCGGGGACCCCTACAATGAGCAGTTCTTC. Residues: CASCLAGDPYNEQFF.

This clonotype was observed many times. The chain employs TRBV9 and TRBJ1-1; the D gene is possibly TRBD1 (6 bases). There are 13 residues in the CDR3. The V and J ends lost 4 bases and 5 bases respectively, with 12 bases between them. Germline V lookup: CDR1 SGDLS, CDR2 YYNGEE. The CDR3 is CASSRGRRTEAFF. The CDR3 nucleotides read TGTGCCAGCAGCCGGGGGCGGAGAACTGAAGCTTTCTTT.

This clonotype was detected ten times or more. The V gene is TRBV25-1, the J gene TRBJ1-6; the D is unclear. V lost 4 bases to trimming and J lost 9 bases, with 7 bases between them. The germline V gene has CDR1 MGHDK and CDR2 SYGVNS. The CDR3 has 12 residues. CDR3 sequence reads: CASSGGGSPLHF. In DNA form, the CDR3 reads TGTGCCAGCAGTGGTGGCGGTTCACCCCTCCACTTT.